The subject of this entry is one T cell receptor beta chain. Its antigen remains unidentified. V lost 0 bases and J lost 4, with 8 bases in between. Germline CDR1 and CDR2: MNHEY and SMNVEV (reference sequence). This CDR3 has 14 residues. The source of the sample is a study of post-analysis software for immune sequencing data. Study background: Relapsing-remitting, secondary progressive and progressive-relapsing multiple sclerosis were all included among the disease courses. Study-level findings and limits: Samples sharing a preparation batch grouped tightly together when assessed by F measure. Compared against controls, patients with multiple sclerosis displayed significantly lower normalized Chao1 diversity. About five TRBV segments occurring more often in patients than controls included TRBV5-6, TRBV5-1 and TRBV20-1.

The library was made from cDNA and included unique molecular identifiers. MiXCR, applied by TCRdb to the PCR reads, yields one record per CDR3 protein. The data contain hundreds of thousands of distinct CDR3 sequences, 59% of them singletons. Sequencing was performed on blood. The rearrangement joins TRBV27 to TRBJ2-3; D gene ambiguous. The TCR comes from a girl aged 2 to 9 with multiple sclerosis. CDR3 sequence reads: CASSLSVSPDTQYF. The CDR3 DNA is TGTGCCAGCAGTTTATCGGTCTCGCCAGATACGCAGTATTTT.